This T cell receptor beta chain was captured in a study of blood T cell repertoires in COVID-19. About the study: Material from acute and convalescent COVID-19 was sourced from the United States, Italy and Spain.

All recovered Cohort 3 donors got two negative PCRs, got clearance, or saw symptom resolution. Authors' data handling: Reference gene primer amplification in the assay estimated nucleated cell counts. Only in-frame clones appear in the TCRdb table, and some are missing; sequencing was by immunoSEQ multiplex PCR. V and J calls and clone size follow that table, whereas D and trimming were derived from the DNA. The sample records under 450,000 clones, about 90% being singletons. Trimming removed 8 bases from V and 5 bases from J; junction bases left unmatched: 10. CDR3 length equals 14 residues. The germline CDR1 and CDR2 sequences are SGHTA and FQGNSA.

The chain uses TRBV7-2 and TRBJ2-5, with TRBD2 matching 8 bases. The receptor's source is a woman in her 30s who had recovered from COVID-19. Sequenced: PBMCs or T cells enriched from blood (not recorded which). The CDR3 region has the DNA TGTGCCAGCTCTCTCTCAGGCGGGAGGGAGACCCAGTACTTC. The encoded protein is CASSLSGGRETQYF.